The 2 T cell receptor beta chains below all came from one sample that was sequenced in a study of shared clonotypes between healthy human individuals. The protocol was immunoSEQ multiplex PCR, while the TCRdb copy is restricted to in-frame clones and leaves out a portion. The repertoire holds over 950,000 clones, with approximately 80% as singletons. Source material: memory CD4+ T cells from PBMCs. This sample's subset: CD45RA-negative fraction. Receptor source: a man in his late teens or twenties in good health. Some clones in this sample may be carry-over from other donors' samples.

This clone was counted a single time. The chain employs TRBV4-2 and TRBJ2-3, with unresolved D. Germline V gives CDR1 LGHNA, CDR2 YNFKEQ. The germline V and J ends were trimmed by 0 bases and 0 bases, with 7 bases remaining between them. The CDR3 spans 15 residues. CDR3 region: CASSQDPTSTDTQYF. In DNA form, the CDR3 reads TGTGCCAGCAGCCAAGATCCGACTAGCACAGATACGCAGTATTTT.

The chain carries TRBV28 and TRBJ2-1, with 7 bases lining up with TRBD1. After removal of 2 bases from V and 10 bases from J, the junction contained 11 bases not matched to a gene. The CDR3 length is 15 residues. CDR1 and CDR2 from the germline V gene are MDHEN and SYDVKM. The CDR3 here is CASSLQPGTVWEQFF. The CDR3 bases are TGTGCCAGCAGTTTACAGCCCGGGACAGTGTGGGAGCAGTTCTTC.